Following are 6 T cell receptor beta chains from one sample sequenced in a study of preoperative IRX-2 immunotherapy in early breast cancer. Clones were read by immunoSEQ multiplex PCR, and TCRdb kept only the in-frame ones, dropping some. The repertoire holds about 10,000 clones, 75% to 90% seen once, with 5.6% in the top ten. The sample's treatment: preoperative locoregional IRX-2 cytokine immunotherapy. Specimen: lymph node tissue, collected before IRX-2 immunotherapy. The receptor set was obtained from a human donor with breast cancer.

This clone showed up just a few times. The chain couples TRBV19 to TRBJ2-6; TRBD1 aligns across 10 bases. The CDR3 spans 15 residues. CDR1 LNHDA and CDR2 SQIVND come from the germline V gene (reference sequence). V was clipped by 8 bases and J by 0 bases; unmatched bases: 1. The CDR3 sequence is CASGTGDSGANVLTF. As DNA, the CDR3 is TGTGCCAGTGGGACAGGGGACTCTGGGGCCAACGTCCTGACTTTC.

The chain joins TRBV29-1 to TRBJ1-1; TRBD1 matches at 10 bases. Germline trimming cut 7 bases from V and 8 bases from J; bases unmatched to any gene: 7. Per germline, CDR1 SQVTM and CDR2 ANQGSEA. The CDR3 totals 12 residues. As DNA, the CDR3 is TGCAGCGCCCCCCGACAGGGGGCGGAAGCTTTCTTT. Its protein product is CSAPRQGAEAFF.

The chain couples TRBV7-5 to TRBJ2-3; TRBD1 was called by the table and not checked on the DNA. TRBV7-5 is classified as a pseudogene. The CDR3 is 14 residues long. CDR3 sequence reads: CASSLDGTTDTQYF. The CDR3 nucleotides read TGTGCCAGCAGCTTAGATGGGACAACAGATACGCAGTATTTT.

The J gene is TRBJ2-7, the V gene TRBV23-1; 8 nucleotides align to TRBD1. TRBV23-1 qualifies as an ORF whose function is uncertain. V trimming: 6 bases; J trimming: 6 bases; junction bases outside the gene matches: 10. The CDR3 totals 14 residues. The CDR3 protein is CASSLVQGVGEQYF. In nucleotides, the CDR3 is TGCGCCAGCAGCTTGGTACAGGGGGTAGGCGAGCAGTACTTC.

Turning to this clone: Within the sample, other DNA sequences also encode this same CDR3. This chain joins TRBV18 and TRBJ2-5; D uncertain. CDR1 and CDR2 (germline): KGHSH, LQKENI. CDR3 size: 13 residues. The germline V and J ends were trimmed by 2 bases and 2 bases, with 6 bases remaining between them. The CDR3 sequence is CASSPGGQETQYF. CDR3 bases: TGTGCCAGCTCACCAGGTGGACAAGAGACCCAGTACTTC. The whole variable domain, filled in from reference TRBV18 and TRBJ2-5, reads NAGVMQNPRHLVRRRGQEARLRCSPMKGHSHVYWYRQLPEEGLKFMVYLQKENIIDESGMPKERFSAEFPKEGPSILRIQQVVRGDSAAYFCASSPGGQETQYFGPGTRLLVL.

This clone is labeled medium-sized (0.01 to 0.1%). The CDR3 nucleotides read TGTGCCAGCAGCTCGGGACAGACCTACGAGCAGTACTTC. Its protein is CASSSGQTYEQYF. The chain employs TRBV7-1 and TRBJ2-7, with 7 positions matching TRBD1. TRBV7-1 is flagged as an ORF with uncertain function. The CDR3 is made up of 13 amino acids. V was pared by 3 bases and J by 2 bases, with 1 base of the junction left unmatched.